This T cell receptor (beta chain) appears in the sequencing data of a study of control samples from healthy donors and cancer patients. Clones were read by immunoSEQ multiplex PCR, and TCRdb kept only the in-frame ones, dropping some. Of 140,000 to 150,000 clones in the sample, more than 85% were seen once. V was pared by 7 bases and J by 0 bases, with 14 bases of the junction left unmatched. The germline V gene has CDR1 MDHEN and CDR2 SYDVKM. The CDR3 is made up of 18 amino acids. The chain is built from TRBV28 and TRBJ2-1; 8 positions agree with TRBD2. This TCR was recovered from a man younger than 45 in good health. Specimen: blood. CDR3 sequence: CASTTPGLAGTSYNEQFF. DNA of the CDR3: TGTGCCAGCACCACGCCCGGCTTAGCGGGGACCTCCTACAATGAGCAGTTCTTC.